This T cell receptor beta chain was sequenced for a study of neurological immune-mediated disorders. Findings and caveats of the study: Healthy controls had more TCR clonal expansion than multiple sclerosis, which showed the least, whereas HTLV-1-associated myelopathy showed the most.

This clonotype was picked up many times. Its target is not known. Trimming removed 0 bases from V and 2 bases from J, with 8 bases in between. Germline V gene data show CDR1 as SEHNR and CDR2 as FQNEAQ (reference sequence). CDR3 size: 14 residues. TCRdb re-called the 5' RACE reads with MiXCR, one entry per CDR3 protein. Of some 77,000 distinct CDR3 sequences listed, approximately 9.4% are singletons. The gene calls are TRBV7-9 and TRBJ2-7; tentatively, D is TRBD2 (6 bases). Sequencing was carried out using PBMCs. The receptor was derived from a man aged 45-65 years in good health. This CDR3 reads CASSLAGEAYEQYF. As DNA, the CDR3 is TGTGCCAGCAGCTTAGCGGGGGAGGCCTACGAGCAGTACTTC.